The sequence of this TCR beta chain was determined in a study of CD8 T cells in ankylosing spondylitis. The V gene lost 2 bases and the J gene lost 3 bases, with 10 bases spanning the gap. Germline values: CDR1 ENHRY, CDR2 SYGVKD. The CDR3 sequence is 14 residues long. Construction of TCR beta libraries was performed using quantitative 5'-RACE with molecular barcodes. A single record per CDR3 protein comes from TCRdb applying MiXCR to the 5' RACE reads. The sample includes a few hundred thousand distinct CDR3 sequences, about 24% seen only once; the top ten take 0.61%. Study outcomes and limitations: Within ankylosing spondylitis blood, a TCR beta motif made up of roughly eight highly homologous variants appeared to be characteristic. Earlier reports found some motif variants in synovial fluid and blood in reactive arthritis. Researchers reportedly found disease-linked clones significantly enriched in matched ankylosing spondylitis synovial fluid.

This clonotype was counted between two and nine times. Its antigen is not known. The V gene is TRBV10-3, the J gene TRBJ2-5; tentatively, D is TRBD1 (5 bases). Sequenced: blood, either unsorted or a sorted T cell fraction (not recorded which). This clonotype originated in a male donor with ankylosing spondylitis or in good health (not recorded which). The CDR3 here is CAISEGQGEETQYF. CDR3 nucleotide sequence: TGTGCCATCAGTGAGGGGCAGGGTGAAGAGACCCAGTACTTC.